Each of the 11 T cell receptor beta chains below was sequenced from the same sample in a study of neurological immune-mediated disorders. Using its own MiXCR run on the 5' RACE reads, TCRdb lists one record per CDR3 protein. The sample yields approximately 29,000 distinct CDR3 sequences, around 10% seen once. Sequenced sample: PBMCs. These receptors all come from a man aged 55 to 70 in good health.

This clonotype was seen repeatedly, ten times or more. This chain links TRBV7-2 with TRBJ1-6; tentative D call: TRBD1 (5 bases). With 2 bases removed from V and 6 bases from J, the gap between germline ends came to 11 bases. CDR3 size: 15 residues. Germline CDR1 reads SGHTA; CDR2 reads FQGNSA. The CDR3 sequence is CASSLLGGGNSPLHF. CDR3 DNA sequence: TGTGCCAGCAGCTTATTGGGGGGGGGTAATTCACCCCTCCACTTT.

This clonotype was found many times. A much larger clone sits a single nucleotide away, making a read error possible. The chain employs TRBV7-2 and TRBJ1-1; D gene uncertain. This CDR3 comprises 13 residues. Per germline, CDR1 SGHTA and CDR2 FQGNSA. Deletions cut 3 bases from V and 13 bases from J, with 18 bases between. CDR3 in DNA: TGTGCCAGCAGCTTGACGCGGCCCGTCTCCGTTTTCTTT. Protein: CASSLTRPVSVFF.

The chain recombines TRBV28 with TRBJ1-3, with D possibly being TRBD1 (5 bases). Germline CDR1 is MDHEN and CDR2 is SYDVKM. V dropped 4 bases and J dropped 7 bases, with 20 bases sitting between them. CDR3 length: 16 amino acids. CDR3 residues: CASSSPSMGRVNTIYF. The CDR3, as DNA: TGTGCCAGCAGTTCTCCCTCTATGGGGCGGGTTAACACCATATATTTT.

This CDR3 is CSDRTWQGRAYHEQYF. DNA for the CDR3: TGCAGTGATAGGACGTGGCAGGGGAGGGCTTACCACGAGCAGTACTTC. V and J are TRBV20-1 and TRBJ2-7; possible D gene TRBD2, 7 bases. This CDR3 region has 16 residues. Germline values: CDR1 DFQATT, CDR2 SNEGSKA (reference sequence). V gave up 7 bases and J gave up 5 bases, with 27 bases separating them.

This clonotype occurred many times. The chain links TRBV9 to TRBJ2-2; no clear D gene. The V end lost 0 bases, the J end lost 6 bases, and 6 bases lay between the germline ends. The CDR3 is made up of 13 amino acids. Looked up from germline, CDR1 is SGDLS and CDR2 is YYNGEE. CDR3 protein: CASSVVSPGELFF. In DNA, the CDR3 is TGTGCCAGCAGCGTAGTGAGCCCCGGGGAGCTGTTTTTT.

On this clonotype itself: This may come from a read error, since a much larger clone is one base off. CDR3: CASSKGSRSGNTIYF. CDR3 nucleotides: TGTGCCAGCAGCAAAGGCAGTCGGTCCGGAAACACCATATATTTT. This rearrangement joins TRBV3-1 to TRBJ1-3; no definite D call. CDR3 length equals 15 residues. CDR1 is LGHDT and CDR2 is YNNKEL in the germline V gene (reference sequence). V was cut by 5 bases and J by 4 bases, with 15 bases left in between.

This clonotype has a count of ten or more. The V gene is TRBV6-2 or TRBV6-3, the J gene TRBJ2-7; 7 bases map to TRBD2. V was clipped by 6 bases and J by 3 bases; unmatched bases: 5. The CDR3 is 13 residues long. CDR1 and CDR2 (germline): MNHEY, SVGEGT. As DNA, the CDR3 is TGTGCCAGCAGCTGGGACTACCGCTACGAGCAGTACTTC. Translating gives CASSWDYRYEQYF.

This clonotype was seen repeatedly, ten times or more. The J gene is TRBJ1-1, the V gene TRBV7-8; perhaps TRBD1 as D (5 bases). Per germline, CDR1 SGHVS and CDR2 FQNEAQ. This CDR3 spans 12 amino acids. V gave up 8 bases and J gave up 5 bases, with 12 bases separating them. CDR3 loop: CASGVWGTEAFF. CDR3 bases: TGTGCCAGCGGAGTCTGGGGGACTGAAGCTTTCTTT.

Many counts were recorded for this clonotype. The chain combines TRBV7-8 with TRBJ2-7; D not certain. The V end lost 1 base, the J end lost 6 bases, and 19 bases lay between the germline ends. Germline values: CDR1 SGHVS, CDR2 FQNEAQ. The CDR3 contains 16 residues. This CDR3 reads CASSLELTLFRPEQYF. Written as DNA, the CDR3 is TGTGCCAGCAGCTTAGAGTTGACGCTTTTCCGTCCCGAGCAGTACTTC.

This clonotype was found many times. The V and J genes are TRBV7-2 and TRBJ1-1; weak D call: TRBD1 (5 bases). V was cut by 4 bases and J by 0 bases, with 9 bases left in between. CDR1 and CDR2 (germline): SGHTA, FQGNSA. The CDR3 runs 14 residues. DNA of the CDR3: TGTGCCAGCAGCTGGGACCGACTGAACACTGAAGCTTTCTTT. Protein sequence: CASSWDRLNTEAFF.

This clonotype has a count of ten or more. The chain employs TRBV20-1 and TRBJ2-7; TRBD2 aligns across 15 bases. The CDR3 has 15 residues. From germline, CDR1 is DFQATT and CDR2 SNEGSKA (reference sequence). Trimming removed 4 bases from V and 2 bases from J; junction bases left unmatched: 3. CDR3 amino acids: CSATRTSGRAYEQYF. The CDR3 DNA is TGCAGTGCTACCCGGACTAGCGGGAGGGCCTACGAGCAGTACTTC.